This entry lists 8 T cell receptor beta chains sequenced from one sample in a study of PD-L1 blockade in urothelial cancer (dated by TCRdb to about 2017). Read against the paper, the sample's time point label means: pretreatment peripheral blood. The method behind the library was the immunoSEQ multiplex PCR assay. TCRdb carries this immuneACCESS record with in-frame sequences only. Its versions omit some clonotypes, under half of them owing to an unresolved V gene in the studies checked, with the rest unexplained. This sample lists about 130,000 clones; approximately 84% were detected once. The ten most abundant clones make up 3% to 4% of the sample. Specimen: PBMCs, collected around atezolizumab (anti-PD-L1) treatment. All receptors derive from a man in his fifties with urothelial cancer.

The J gene is TRBJ2-3, the V gene TRBV9; 12 bases match TRBD2. The germline CDR1 and CDR2 sequences are SGDLS and YYNGEE. This CDR3 is built from 16 residues. The trim removed 0 bases at V and 6 bases at J, leaving 5 bases unmatched. Written as DNA, the CDR3 is TGTGCCAGCAGCGTAGTAGCTAGCGGGAGGGGCGATACGCAGTATTTT. Translated, it gives CASSVVASGRGDTQYF.

CDR3 protein: CASSSPGLNTDTQYF. CDR3 sequence (DNA): TGTGCCAGCAGCTCCCCGGGACTAAACACAGATACGCAGTATTTT. This rearrangement joins TRBV7-8 to TRBJ2-3; 7 bases are shared with TRBD2. Trimming cost V 4 bases and J 2 bases; bases outside gene matches: 6. This CDR3 has 15 residues. Per germline, CDR1 SGHVS and CDR2 FQNEAQ.

The chain links TRBV19 to TRBJ2-2, with 10 bases fitting TRBD1. V was pared by 5 bases and J by 4 bases, with 1 base of the junction left unmatched. Per the germline V gene, CDR1 is LNHDA and CDR2 is SQIVND (reference sequence). The CDR3 totals 14 residues. CDR3 sequence: CASSRDRGTGELFF. CDR3 nucleotide sequence: TGTGCCAGTAGTCGGGACAGGGGCACCGGGGAGCTGTTTTTT.

The chain couples TRBV5-6 to TRBJ2-1; D perhaps matches TRBD2 (5 bases). Germline assignment: CDR1 SGHDT and CDR2 YYEEEE. The CDR3 covers 16 residues. V was trimmed by 0 bases and J by 0 bases, leaving 10 bases between them. DNA of the CDR3: TGTGCCAGCAGCTTGGGAGGGTCGAGCTCCTACAATGAGCAGTTCTTC. This sequence encodes CASSLGGSSSYNEQFF.

This clone was detected a few times. This chain joins TRBV28 and TRBJ1-2; TRBD1 matches at 7 bases. Germline V gene lookup returns CDR1 MDHEN and CDR2 SYDVKM. The CDR3 length is 13 residues. V gave up 3 bases and J gave up 8 bases; unmatched junction bases: 6. The CDR3 DNA sequence: TGTGCCAGCAGTTTGGAGGGGGCAAGGGGCTACACCTTC. Protein product: CASSLEGARGYTF.

V and J are TRBV7-9 and TRBJ2-7; no reliable D call. Germline lookup yields CDR1 SEHNR and CDR2 FQNEAQ (reference sequence). The CDR3 has 13 residues. V was cut by 0 bases and J by 5 bases, with 8 bases left in between. DNA for the CDR3: TGTGCCAGCAGCTTAGCTCCGATAGACGAGCAGTACTTC. Translated, it gives CASSLAPIDEQYF.

J is TRBJ2-7 and V is TRBV7-2; 13 bases fit TRBD2. Germline V gene data show CDR1 as SGHTA and CDR2 as FQGNSA. This CDR3 has 16 residues. Trimming took 2 bases from V and 6 from J; bases not matched to a gene: 7. The CDR3 coding sequence is TGTGCCAGCAGCTTAAGCGGGACTAGCGGGATTTTCGAGCAGTACTTC. Translating gives CASSLSGTSGIFEQYF.

The chain carries TRBV9 and TRBJ2-3, with 7 bases that match TRBD2. Germline values: CDR1 SGDLS, CDR2 YYNGEE. The CDR3 is 13 residues long. With 0 bases clipped from V and 5 bases from J, the junction kept 0 bases outside the gene matches. CDR3 DNA sequence: TGTGCCAGCAGCGTAGGGGGGGGAGATACGCAGTATTTT. Its translation: CASSVGGGDTQYF.